This T cell receptor beta chain was identified in a study of T cells in Graves' hyperthyroidism and ophthalmopathy. Looking at the study overall: Blood was drawn when the patient was first diagnosed and still untreated.

The CDR3 length is 13 residues. Germline V gene data show CDR1 as GTSNPN and CDR2 as SVGIG (reference sequence). V gave up 1 base and J gave up 6 bases, with 9 bases separating them. RNA transcripts yielded amplified TCR beta CDR3 regions. When the TCR CDR3 underwent first-round RT-PCR, the HTBI primer set was used. TCRdb independently ran MiXCR on the multiplex PCR reads; one entry per CDR3 protein. The table has some 620,000 distinct CDR3 sequences, about a sixth seen once; the top ten hold less than 4.5%. This clonotype came up many times. The V and J genes are TRBV30 and TRBJ2-2; D is perhaps TRBD2 (5 bases). Sequencing input: blood. The TCR comes from a woman aged 30 to 39 with Graves' hyperthyroidism. The CDR3 DNA reads TGTGCCTGGAGTGAGGAAGCGGCCGGGGAGCTGTTTTTT. This translates into CAWSEEAAGELFF.